These T cell receptor beta chains were read from a single sample in a study of blood T cell repertoires in COVID-19. Measured with immunoSEQ multiplex PCR; TCRdb has only the in-frame clones, and not every one. The sample lists some 200,000 clones, approximately 88% occurring once. Material for sequencing was PBMCs or T cells enriched from blood (not recorded which). These receptors were collected from a woman between 18 and 29 years old who had recovered from COVID-19. The CDR3 runs from the conserved cysteine through the conserved F or W. D genes are given only for firm matches. Expanded clones get a size class; other rows say once, few or many, or leave the size out.

j_call clone_size d_call v_call cdr3_aa cdr3_nt
TRBJ1-2 . TRBD1 TRBV5-1 CASSPGTGPAIWGYTF TGCGCCAGCAGCCCGGGGACAGGTCCCGCCATCTGGGGCTACACCTTC
TRBJ1-5 . . TRBV5-1 CASSLGAGGGNQPQHF TGCGCCAGCAGCTTGGGAGCGGGGGGTGGCAATCAGCCCCAGCATTTT
TRBJ2-7 . TRBD2 TRBV6-1 CASSETQGSGGQYF TGTGCCAGCAGTGAAACGCAGGGGAGCGGGGGGCAGTACTTC
TRBJ2-7 . TRBD1 TRBV10-2 CASRTAGGYEQYF TGCGCCAGCAGGACGGCAGGGGGCTACGAGCAGTACTTC
TRBJ2-5 . . TRBV27 CASSSFRGQETQYF TGTGCCAGCAGCTCGTTTCGGGGTCAAGAGACCCAGTACTTC
TRBJ2-2 . . TRBV6-5 CASTRSGAGELFF TGTGCCAGCACTCGGTCGGGGGCCGGGGAGCTGTTTTTT
TRBJ2-5 once TRBD1 TRBV28 CASSLPGGLETQYF TGTGCCAGCAGTTTGCCAGGGGGCCTAGAGACCCAGTACTTC
TRBJ1-2 . . TRBV5-4 CASSSWESDDQYGYTF TGTGCCAGCAGCTCCTGGGAGTCCGACGATCAATATGGCTACACCTTC
TRBJ1-5 . . TRBV18 CASSQGRNQPQHF TGTGCCAGCTCGCAGGGGCGGAATCAGCCCCAGCATTTT
TRBJ2-5 . . TRBV4-1 CASSPHYDSQETQYF TGCGCCAGCAGCCCCCACTACGACAGTCAAGAGACCCAGTACTTC
TRBJ2-5 . . TRBV19 CASSIGTYQETQYF TGTGCCAGTAGTATAGGGACATACCAAGAGACCCAGTACTTC
TRBJ1-2 . TRBD1 TRBV7-9 CASSESTGNYGYTF TGTGCCAGCAGCGAATCGACAGGGAACTATGGCTACACCTTC
TRBJ2-2 . TRBD1 TRBV6-4 CASSLRSTGMNGELFF TGTGCCAGCAGTCTACGCTCGACAGGGATGAACGGGGAGCTGTTTTTT
TRBJ2-5 . TRBD2 TRBV4-2 CASSQGTGGAVQTQYF TGTGCCAGCAGCCAAGGAACCGGGGGGGCCGTCCAGACCCAGTACTTC
TRBJ2-7 . . TRBV3-1/TRBV3-2 CASSQRSAAEQYF TGTGCCAGCAGCCAAAGGAGCGCCGCCGAGCAGTACTTC
TRBJ1-5 few . TRBV5-1 CASSLSGDNQPQHF TGCGCCAGCAGCCTATCAGGGGACAATCAGCCCCAGCATTTT
TRBJ2-5 once TRBD2 TRBV19 CASRRVPGLRETQYF TGTGCCAGTAGGCGCGTCCCGGGACTAAGAGAGACCCAGTACTTC
TRBJ1-1 . . TRBV27 CASSNTGSTEAFF TGTGCCAGCAGTAACACAGGGAGCACTGAAGCTTTCTTT
TRBJ1-4 . . TRBV5-1 CASSLVISGLRTNEKLFF TGCGCCAGCAGCTTGGTCATTTCAGGGTTGCGAACTAATGAAAAACTGTTTTTT
TRBJ2-1 . . TRBV9 CASSVASNEQFF TGTGCCAGCAGCGTAGCTAGCAATGAGCAGTTCTTC
TRBJ2-3 once TRBD1 TRBV18 CASSPTGQGTDTQYF TGTGCCAGCTCACCGACAGGGCAAGGCACAGATACGCAGTATTTT
TRBJ2-2 many . TRBV6-5 CASSSGQTGELFF TGTGCCAGCAGTTCAGGTCAGACCGGGGAGCTGTTTTTT
TRBJ2-1 . TRBD1 TRBV6-5 CASTAGGGYEQFF TGTGCCAGCACCGCAGGGGGCGGCTATGAGCAGTTCTTC
TRBJ2-7 . TRBD1 TRBV5-5 CASSSPGQGQYEQYF TGTGCCAGCAGCTCACCGGGACAGGGGCAATACGAGCAGTACTTC
TRBJ1-6 . . TRBV5-1 CASKSAGNSYNSPLHF TGCGCCAGCAAATCGGCAGGGAACTCCTATAATTCACCCCTCCACTTT
TRBJ1-2 . . TRBV14 CASSHTKGANYGYTF TGTGCCAGCAGCCACACTAAAGGGGCTAACTATGGCTACACCTTC
TRBJ1-1 once TRBD1 TRBV18 CASSPGQGDNTEAFF TGTGCCAGCTCACCGGGACAGGGGGACAACACTGAAGCTTTCTTT
TRBJ1-2 . . TRBV28 CASSLWRRGGGGYTF TGTGCCAGCAGTTTATGGCGCCGCGGCGGGGGTGGCTACACCTTC
TRBJ1-3 . . TRBV28 CASSFRGPGNTIYF TGTGCCAGCAGTTTCAGGGGTCCTGGAAACACCATATATTTT
TRBJ1-1 . . TRBV5-6 CASSLSNTEAFF TGTGCCAGCAGCCTCTCTAACACTGAAGCTTTCTTT
TRBJ2-1 . . TRBV7-2 CASSLVLAGSYNEQFF TGTGCCAGCAGCTTAGTGCTAGCAGGCTCCTACAATGAGCAGTTCTTC
TRBJ1-2 . TRBD1 TRBV4-2 CASSQETGGGSHGYTF TGTGCCAGCAGCCAAGAAACAGGGGGCGGGTCCCATGGCTACACCTTC
TRBJ2-5 . TRBD2 TRBV28 CASSLPGGGEETQYF TGTGCCAGCAGCCTCCCCGGCGGGGGAGAAGAGACCCAGTACTTC
TRBJ1-5 . . TRBV9 CASSEGVGNQPQHF TGTGCCAGCAGCGAAGGGGTGGGCAATCAGCCCCAGCATTTT
TRBJ2-7 many TRBD1 TRBV6-1 CASSERQGVEQYF TGTGCCAGCAGTGAAAGACAGGGGGTCGAGCAGTACTTC
TRBJ1-3 . . TRBV6-5 CASQDSPSSGNTIYF TGTGCCAGCCAGGACAGCCCCAGCTCTGGAAACACCATATATTTT
TRBJ2-1 . TRBD2 TRBV7-6 CASSERGGTYNEQFF TGTGCCAGCAGCGAGCGGGGGGGAACGTACAATGAGCAGTTCTTC
TRBJ1-4 once TRBD1 TRBV9 CASSVGGTGNEKLFF TGTGCCAGCAGCGTAGGAGGGACAGGGAATGAAAAACTGTTTTTT
TRBJ1-5 . . TRBV28 CASSYTDSNQPQHF TGTGCCAGCAGTTACACCGATAGCAATCAGCCCCAGCATTTT
TRBJ2-3 . . TRBV27 CASSPIRGTDTQYF TGTGCCAGCAGTCCCATCAGGGGCACAGATACGCAGTATTTT
TRBJ1-4 few . TRBV7-9 CASSWGLQEKLFF TGTGCCAGCAGCTGGGGACTTCAGGAAAAACTGTTTTTT
TRBJ2-5 . TRBD1 TRBV6-1 CASSGESWGTGDSETQYF TGTGCCAGCAGTGGAGAAAGCTGGGGGACAGGGGATTCAGAGACCCAGTACTTC
TRBJ2-1 . TRBD1 TRBV5-1 CASSLTGVGNEQFF TGCGCCAGCAGCTTGACAGGGGTGGGAAATGAGCAGTTCTTC
TRBJ1-5 . . TRBV3-1/TRBV3-2 CASSQGRNNQPQHF TGTGCCAGCAGCCAGGGGCGAAACAATCAGCCCCAGCATTTT
TRBJ2-7 . . TRBV2 CASNGQYF TGTGCCAGCAACGGGCAGTACTTC
TRBJ2-7 . . TRBV28 CASRDSPTYEQYF TGTGCCAGCAGGGACAGTCCGACCTACGAGCAGTACTTC
TRBJ1-5 . . TRBV10-2 CASSESNRDQPQHF TGCGCCAGCAGTGAGTCGAACAGGGACCAGCCCCAGCATTTT
TRBJ1-5 . . TRBV28 CASRRPGHNSNQPQHF TGTGCCAGCAGACGCCCCGGACACAATAGCAATCAGCCCCAGCATTTT
TRBJ1-6 once . TRBV27 CASSPQGLYSPLHF TGTGCCAGCAGTCCCCAGGGTTTGTATTCACCCCTCCACTTT
TRBJ2-1 . TRBD2 TRBV6-4 CASAVGLGNEQFF TGTGCCAGCGCAGTGGGACTAGGCAATGAGCAGTTCTTC
TRBJ2-3 . TRBD1 TRBV5-1 CASSHPRGKVQDTQYF TGCGCCAGCAGCCACCCCAGGGGGAAGGTCCAAGATACGCAGTATTTT
TRBJ1-3 few . TRBV4-1 CASSQDGGAGNTIYF TGCGCCAGCAGCCAAGATGGCGGGGCTGGAAACACCATATATTTT
TRBJ1-2 . . TRBV28 CASSLVRGSNYGYTF TGTGCCAGCAGTTTGGTACGCGGTTCAAACTATGGCTACACCTTC
TRBJ2-2 few . TRBV27 CASSLRGGANSELFF TGTGCCAGCAGTTTGAGGGGGGGGGCGAATTCGGAGCTGTTTTTT
TRBJ2-5 . . TRBV5-1 CASSLTGAGGETQYF TGCGCCAGCAGCTTGACAGGGGCGGGGGGAGAGACCCAGTACTTC
TRBJ1-2 . . TRBV3-1/TRBV3-2 CASSQEVGYGYTF TGTGCCAGCAGCCAAGAGGTCGGCTATGGCTACACCTTC